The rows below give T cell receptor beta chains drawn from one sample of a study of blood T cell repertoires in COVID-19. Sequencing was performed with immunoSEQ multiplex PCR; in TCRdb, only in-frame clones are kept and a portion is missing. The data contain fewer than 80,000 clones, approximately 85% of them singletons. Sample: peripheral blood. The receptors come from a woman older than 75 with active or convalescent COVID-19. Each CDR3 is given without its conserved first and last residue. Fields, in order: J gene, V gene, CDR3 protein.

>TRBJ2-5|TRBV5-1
ASSLVLREEETQY
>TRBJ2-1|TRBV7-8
ASSPSGTLNNEQF
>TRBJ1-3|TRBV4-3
ASSRGGGPSSGNTIY
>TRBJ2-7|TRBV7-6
ASSLSLADYQY
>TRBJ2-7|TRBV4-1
ASSPQGQLYEQY
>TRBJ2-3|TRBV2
ASSGSNTQY
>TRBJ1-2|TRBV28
ASSLNRGYGYT
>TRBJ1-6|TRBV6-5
ASSYAIGDRSPLH
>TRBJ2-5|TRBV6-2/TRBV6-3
ASSSPRTSGIGETQY
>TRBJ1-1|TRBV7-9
ASSLAVEAF
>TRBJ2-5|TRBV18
ASSTTGGETQY
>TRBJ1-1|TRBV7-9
ASSFYGGDEAF
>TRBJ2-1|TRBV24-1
ATSDSPGWSSGSNEQF
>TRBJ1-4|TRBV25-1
ASSVPGNNEKLF
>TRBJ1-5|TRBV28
ASSFRGSNQPQH
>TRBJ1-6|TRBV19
ASSIVGGRNSPLH
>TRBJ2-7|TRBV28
ASSLSIRALAGDYEQY
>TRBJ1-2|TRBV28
ASRGGGTGGFVYGYT
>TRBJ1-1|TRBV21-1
ASSRGTYTEAF
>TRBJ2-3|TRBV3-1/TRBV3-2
ASSLLGLAVDTQY
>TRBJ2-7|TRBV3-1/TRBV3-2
ASSQSSYEQY
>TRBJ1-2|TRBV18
ASFLTGSSGYT
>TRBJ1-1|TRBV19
ASRPRGGTEAF
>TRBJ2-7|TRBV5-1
ASSEGFYEQY
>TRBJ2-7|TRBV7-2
ASSKGNRGFDEQY
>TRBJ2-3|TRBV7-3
ASSFSSTDTQY
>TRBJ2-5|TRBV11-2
ASSSAGAKMY
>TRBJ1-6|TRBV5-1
ASSLQSGGSPLH
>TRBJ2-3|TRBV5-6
ASSLGSGVTDTQY
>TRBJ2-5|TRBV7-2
ASSLVRETQY
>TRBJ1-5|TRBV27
ASSFSAGPDSGNQPQH
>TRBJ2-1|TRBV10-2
ASSPKGGLGTSEQF
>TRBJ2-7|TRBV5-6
ASSPGWDRGYEQY
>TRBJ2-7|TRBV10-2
ASSESSSSYEQY
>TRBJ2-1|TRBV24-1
ATTDGDRRDNEQF
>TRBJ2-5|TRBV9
ASSVGRTAQETQY
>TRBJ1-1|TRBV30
AWSEGLDRGTF
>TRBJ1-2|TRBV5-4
ASSSTYYGYT
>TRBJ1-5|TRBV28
ARKFWVRSGTTNQPQH
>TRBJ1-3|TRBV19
ASSWAADSGNTIY
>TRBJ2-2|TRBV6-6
ASRLQGPNTGELF
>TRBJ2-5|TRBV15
ATSGGGTQY
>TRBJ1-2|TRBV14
ASSQASGGWYGYT
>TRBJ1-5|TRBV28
ASSLYAGEGQPQH
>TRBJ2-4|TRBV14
ASSQAGFAKNIQY
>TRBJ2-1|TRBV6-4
ASSSQGGLRNEQF
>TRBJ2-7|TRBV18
ASSPQGILRQGLYEQY
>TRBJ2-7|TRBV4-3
ASSQDPWGGSREQY
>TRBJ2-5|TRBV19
ASSIASVGGETQY
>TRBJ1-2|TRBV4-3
ASSQDGGQGTNYGYT
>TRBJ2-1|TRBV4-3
ASSQTPSGGSYNEQF